The subject of this entry is one T cell receptor beta chain. Its antigen is as yet unknown. These data originate in a study of vaccination and CD4 T cells after COVID-19. The wider study: The authors used overlapping spike peptides from SARS-CoV-2, HCoV-NL63, HCoV-OC43 and HCoV-229E to stimulate cells. Overall study results and limits: Sampling was limited to relatively few convalescent patients, with no early post-infection timepoints studied. The study found that a median about 85% of reactive clones in convalescent patients appeared only post-vaccination.

The Oncomine TCR Beta short-read assay was what sequenced the DNA obtained from cultured CD4+ T cells. TCRdb fed the PCR reads into MiXCR, producing one record per CDR3 protein. Found here are approximately 6,900 distinct CDR3 sequences, about 40% of them singletons; the top ten hold roughly 23%. Treatment specified: roughly 11-day PBMC culture with coronavirus spike peptide pools or control peptides (ViraFEST assay). The unexposed donor's CD4+ T cells were collected before the COVID-19 pandemic (2011-2018). Germline CDR1 is SGHTA and CDR2 is FQGNSA. The CDR3 spans 15 residues. V was pared by 5 bases and J by 2 bases, with 5 bases of the junction left unmatched.

This receptor was identified in a human donor in good health. The V call is TRBV7-2, the J call TRBJ2-7, with 11 nucleotides matching TRBD2. Sequencing was done on a sample of CD4+ T cells from blood, cultured in vitro. This chain's CDR3 is CASSTRLAGTYEQYF. The CDR3 bases are TGTGCCAGCAGCACTAGACTAGCGGGGACCTACGAGCAGTACTTC.